Each of the 3 T cell receptor beta chains below was sequenced from the same sample in a study of CD8+ T cells in alopecia areata (dated by TCRdb to 2016 to 2019). The time point label on this specimen signifies: less than five weeks on oral tofacitinib. Read against the paper, the sample's treatment or condition label means: oral pan-JAK inhibitor, 5-10 mg twice daily. Libraries were made using the immunoSEQ multiplex PCR assay. RNA was extracted from all samples and reverse transcribed into cDNA, which served as template for TCR sequencing. TCRdb retrieved this table from immuneACCESS and kept in-frame rearrangements only. Not all clones are present; in checked studies, unresolved V genes account for under half, and no reason is known for the remainder. The table for this sample lists some 200,000 clones; about 60% of them were counted only once. The ten largest account for less than 3.5% of the sample.

Sample: CD4+ T cells sorted from blood, taken at week 4, from a patient treated with tofacitinib. Source of these receptors: a human donor with alopecia areata.

This clone showed up just a few times. The rearrangement uses TRBV27 and TRBJ2-1; the match to TRBD2 covers 9 bases. This CDR3 is built from 17 residues. J gave up 9 bases and V 5 bases, and 17 bases lay outside the gene matches. Germline values: CDR1 MNHEY, CDR2 SMNVEV (reference sequence). CDR3 sequence reads: CASSLSATKRGAGEQFF. CDR3 DNA: TGTGCCAGCAGTCTCTCAGCAACCAAGCGGGGGGCCGGTGAGCAGTTCTTC.

A few counts support this clone. The V and J genes are TRBV10-3 and TRBJ2-6, with D perhaps TRBD1 or TRBD2 (5 bases each). CDR3 length equals 15 residues. Trimming removed 7 bases at V and 0 bases at J, with 10 bases between. CDR1 is ENHRY and CDR2 is SYGVKD in the germline V gene. CDR3 sequence reads: CAITPGSSGANVLTF. CDR3 sequence (DNA): TGTGCCATCACGCCAGGGAGCTCTGGGGCCAACGTCCTGACTTTC.

This chain links TRBV28 with TRBJ1-2, with D possibly being TRBD1 (6 bases). Germline values: CDR1 MDHEN, CDR2 SYDVKM. The CDR3 extends over 16 amino acids. The V end was cut by 7 bases, the J end by 12 bases, with 30 bases between. The CDR3 region has the DNA TGTGCCAGCATCGCAAGATGGGGGGCGATTGTGCCCTATCACACCTTC. This encodes CASIARWGAIVPYHTF.